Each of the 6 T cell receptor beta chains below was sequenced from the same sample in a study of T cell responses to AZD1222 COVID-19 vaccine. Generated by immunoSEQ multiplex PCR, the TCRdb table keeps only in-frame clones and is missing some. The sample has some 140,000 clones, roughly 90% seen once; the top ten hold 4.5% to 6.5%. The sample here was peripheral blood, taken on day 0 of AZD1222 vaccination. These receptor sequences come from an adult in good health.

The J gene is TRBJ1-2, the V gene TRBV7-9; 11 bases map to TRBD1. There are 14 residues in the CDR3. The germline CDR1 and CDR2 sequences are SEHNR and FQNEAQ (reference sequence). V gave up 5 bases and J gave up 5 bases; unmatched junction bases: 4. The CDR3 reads CASSGGQGDYGYTF. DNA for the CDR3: TGTGCCAGCAGCGGGGGACAGGGGGATTATGGCTACACCTTC.

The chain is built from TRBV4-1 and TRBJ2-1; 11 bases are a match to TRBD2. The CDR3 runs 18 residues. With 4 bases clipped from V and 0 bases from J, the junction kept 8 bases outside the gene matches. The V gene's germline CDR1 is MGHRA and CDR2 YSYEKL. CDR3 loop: CASSPRGTSGGSYNEQFF. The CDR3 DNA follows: TGCGCCAGCAGCCCTCGCGGTACTAGCGGGGGCTCCTACAATGAGCAGTTCTTC.

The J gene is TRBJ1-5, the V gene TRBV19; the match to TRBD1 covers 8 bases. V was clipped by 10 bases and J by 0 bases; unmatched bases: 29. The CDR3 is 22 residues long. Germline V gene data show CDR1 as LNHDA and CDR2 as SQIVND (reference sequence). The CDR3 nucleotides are TGTGCCACCACCCCCCAGGGCCGACAGGGGATCTTTGACCGTAATAGCAATCAGCCCCAGCATTTT. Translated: CATTPQGRQGIFDRNSNQPQHF. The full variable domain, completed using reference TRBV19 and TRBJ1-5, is DGGITQSPKYLFRKEGQNVTLSCEQNLNHDAMYWYRQDPGQGLRLIYYSQIVNDFQKGDIAEGYSVSREKKESFPLTVTSAQKNPTAFYLCATTPQGRQGIFDRNSNQPQHFGDGTRLSIL.

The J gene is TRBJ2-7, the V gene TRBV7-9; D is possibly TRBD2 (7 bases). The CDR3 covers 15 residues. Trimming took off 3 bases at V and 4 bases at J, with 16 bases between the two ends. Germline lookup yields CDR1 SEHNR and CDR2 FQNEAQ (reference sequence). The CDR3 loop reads CASSFSAGARYEQYF. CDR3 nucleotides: TGTGCCAGCAGCTTCTCCGCGGGGGCCCGTTACGAGCAGTACTTC.

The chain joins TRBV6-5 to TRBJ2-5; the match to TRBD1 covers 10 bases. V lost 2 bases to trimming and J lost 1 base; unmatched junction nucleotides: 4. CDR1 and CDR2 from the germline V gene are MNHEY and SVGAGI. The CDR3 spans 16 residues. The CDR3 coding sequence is TGTGCCAGCAGTTACCATCGGACAGGGGGCCAAGAGACCCAGTACTTC. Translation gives CASSYHRTGGQETQYF.

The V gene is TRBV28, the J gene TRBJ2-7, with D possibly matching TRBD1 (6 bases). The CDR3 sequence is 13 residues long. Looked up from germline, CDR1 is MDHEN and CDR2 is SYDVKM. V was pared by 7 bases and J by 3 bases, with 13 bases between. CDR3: CASTLPGVYEQYF. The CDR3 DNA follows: TGTGCCAGCACCCTACCAGGGGTCTACGAGCAGTACTTC.